Shown below are 5 T cell receptor beta chains from a single sample sequenced in a study of regulatory T cells in long-lasting Graves disease (dated by TCRdb to the early 2020s). Libraries came from multiplex PCR. The listed sequencing device is Illumina HiSeq 4000. CDR3 regions were amplified by Arm-PCR with iRepertoire HTBI primers to construct TCR beta libraries. TCRdb trimmed the raw reads at Q25, called clones with MiXCR and kept productive beta chains. One record per CDR3 amino acid sequence lists the most common genes and DNA. This sample comprises roughly 490,000 distinct CDR3 sequences, roughly 22% of them detected only once. The biggest ten clones account for about an eighth of the sample. In light of the paper, this sample's time point label describes: persistent/refractory GD, antithyroid drugs over 5 years with positive TRAb. For both TCR sequencing and RNA sequencing, RNA was extracted from PBMCs using TRIzol.

The specimen was peripheral blood mononuclear cells (PBMCs), collected when the disease was refractory, from a patient treated with antithyroid drugs. The receptors were gathered from a female donor with Graves disease.

This clonotype was detected ten times or more. The genes are TRBV10-3 and TRBJ1-6, with D maybe TRBD1 (5 bases). Between the trimmed V and J ends, which lost 3 bases and 7 bases, there was a span of 13 bases. Germline CDR1 and CDR2: ENHRY and SYGVKD. The CDR3 consists of 15 residues. This chain's CDR3 is CAISDRGTENSPLHF. DNA of the CDR3: TGTGCCATCAGTGACCGCGGGACGGAGAATTCACCCCTCCACTTT.

This chain links TRBV28 with TRBJ2-3; TRBD1 might be the D (5 bases). Trimming stripped 5 bases from V and 0 bases from J, with 9 bases between. Looked up from germline, CDR1 is MDHEN and CDR2 is SYDVKM. This CDR3 has 14 amino acids. The CDR3 nucleotides are TGTGCCAGCAGTATACGACAGAGCACAGATACGCAGTATTTT. Translated, it gives CASSIRQSTDTQYF.

This clonotype was recorded at least ten times. The chain recombines TRBV7-3 with TRBJ1-1, with D possibly being TRBD1 (6 bases). Trimming removed 3 bases at V and 2 bases at J, with 10 bases between. Germline V gene data show CDR1 as SGHTA and CDR2 as FQGTGA. The CDR3 is made up of 14 amino acids. Written as DNA, the CDR3 is TGTGCCAGCAGCTTCGGGACAACTAACACTGAAGCTTTCTTT. Its translation: CASSFGTTNTEAFF.

This clonotype has ten or more counts. The chain joins TRBV7-2 to TRBJ1-2; unclear D gene. V was cut by 0 bases and J by 4 bases, with 9 bases left in between. The CDR3 spans 14 residues. The germline gives CDR1 SGHTA, CDR2 FQGNSA. In nucleotides, the CDR3 is TGTGCCAGCAGCTTAGCGGAGTCGGCCTATGGCTACACCTTC. Translated: CASSLAESAYGYTF.

This clonotype was detected many times. The CDR3 sequence is CASSRDRATEAFF. Written as DNA, the CDR3 is TGTGCCAGCTCACGGGACAGGGCCACTGAAGCTTTCTTT. This sequence joins TRBV18 and TRBJ1-1; 9 bases are a match to TRBD1. Per germline, CDR1 KGHSH and CDR2 LQKENI. V shed 4 bases, J shed 4 bases, and the junction held 1 base outside the gene matches. CDR3 length equals 13 residues. Drawing the rest from reference TRBV18 and TRBJ1-1, the complete variable domain is NAGVMQNPRHLVRRRGQEARLRCSPMKGHSHVYWYRQLPEEGLKFMVYLQKENIIDESGMPKERFSAEFPKEGPSILRIQQVVRGDSAAYFCASSRDRATEAFFGQGTRLTVV.